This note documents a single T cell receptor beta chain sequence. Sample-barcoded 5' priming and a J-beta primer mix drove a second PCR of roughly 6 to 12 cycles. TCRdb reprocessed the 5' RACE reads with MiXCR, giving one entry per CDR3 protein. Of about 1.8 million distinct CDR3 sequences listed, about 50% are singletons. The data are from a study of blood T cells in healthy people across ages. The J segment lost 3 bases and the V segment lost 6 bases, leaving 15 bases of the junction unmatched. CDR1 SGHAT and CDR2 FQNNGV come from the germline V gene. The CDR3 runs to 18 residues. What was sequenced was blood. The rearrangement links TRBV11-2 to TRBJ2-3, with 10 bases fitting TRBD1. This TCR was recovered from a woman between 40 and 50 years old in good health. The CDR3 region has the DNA TGTGCCAGCAGATCGTCCGGGACAGGGGCGCAATATACAGATACGCAGTATTTT. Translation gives CASRSSGTGAQYTDTQYF.